The 25 T cell receptor beta chains given below trace back to one sample, sequenced in a study of T cells after yellow fever vaccination. TCRdb called the 5' RACE reads again in MiXCR, with one record for every CDR3 protein. This table holds over 110,000 distinct CDR3 sequences, 7.7% found once. Material: CD4+ T cells sorted from PBMCs, obtained 5 days after the yellow fever booster vaccination. The receptors come from a man under 40 who received the YFV17D yellow fever vaccine.

This clonotype was detected ten times or more. The V and J genes are TRBV20-1 and TRBJ2-1; D is uncertain. CDR1 and CDR2 from the germline V gene are DFQATT and SNEGSKA (reference sequence). CDR3 length: 14 amino acids. V was shortened by 3 bases and J by 4 bases, with 13 bases between the two germline ends. CDR3 DNA sequence: TGCAGTGCTAGGCGCCTAGGCAAATACAATGAGCAGTTCTTC. Translating gives CSARRLGKYNEQFF.

Many counts were recorded for this clonotype. The chain employs TRBV7-9 and TRBJ2-3; 8 bases are shared with TRBD1. Per the germline V gene, CDR1 is SEHNR and CDR2 is FQNEAQ (reference sequence). The J segment lost 0 bases and the V segment lost 7 bases, leaving 9 bases of the junction unmatched. This CDR3 has 16 residues. The CDR3 nucleotides read TGTGCCAGCACGTCTGGGACAGGCCTTAGCACAGATACGCAGTATTTT. It codes for CASTSGTGLSTDTQYF.

This sequence joins TRBV30 and TRBJ1-1; 7 positions agree with TRBD1. This CDR3 region has 13 residues. V gave up 2 bases and J gave up 5 bases; unmatched junction bases: 5. CDR1 and CDR2 (germline): GTSNPN, SVGIG (reference sequence). In nucleotides, the CDR3 is TGTGCCTGGAGTCCGAACAGGGGTACTGAAGCTTTCTTT. Amino acid sequence: CAWSPNRGTEAFF.

This clonotype was found many times. J is TRBJ2-7 and V is TRBV20-1; D unclear. The CDR3 has 12 amino acids. From germline, CDR1 is DFQATT and CDR2 SNEGSKA (reference sequence). V gave up 3 bases and J gave up 6 bases, with 12 bases separating them. The CDR3 coding sequence is TGCAGTGCTAGCCGGACGGTGGGCGAGCAGTACTTC. Translated, it gives CSASRTVGEQYF.

As for this clonotype: A much larger clone sits a single nucleotide away, making a read error possible. The chain links TRBV18 to TRBJ2-5, with 10 bases aligning to TRBD2. Germline-derived CDR1 and CDR2 are KGHSH and LQKENI. With V trimmed by 3 bases and J by 2 bases, 9 bases remained unmatched. This CDR3 comprises 17 residues. The CDR3, as DNA: TGTGCCAGCTCACCGGGGACTAGCGAGAGGGGACAAGAGACCCAGTACTTC. Translating gives CASSPGTSERGQETQYF.

This clonotype was counted ten times or more. The genes are TRBV12-3 or TRBV12-4 and TRBJ2-7, with TRBD1 matching over 7 bases. This CDR3 spans 14 amino acids. J lost 1 base, V lost 3 bases, and 3 bases had no gene match. The CDR3, as DNA: TGTGCCAGCAGTTTTAGGGGGCCTTCCTACGAGCAGTACTTC. Translation: CASSFRGPSYEQYF.

This clonotype was counted at least ten times. The chain recombines TRBV6-5 with TRBJ2-5; maybe TRBD2 (6 bases). Germline CDR1 is MNHEY and CDR2 is SVGAGI. V was trimmed by 6 bases and J by 5 bases, leaving 16 bases between them. This CDR3 region has 14 residues. The DNA of the CDR3 is TGTGCCAGCAGCTCCTCAGGAGGGGTGGAGACCCAGTACTTC. Its translation is CASSSSGGVETQYF.

The table lists this clonotype with many counts. The rearrangement uses TRBV14 and TRBJ2-5; the D call may be TRBD1 or TRBD2 (5 bases each). This CDR3 spans 19 amino acids. The V gene lost 0 bases and the J gene lost 7 bases, with 27 bases spanning the gap. CDR1 is SGHDN, CDR2 FVKESK, per germline. The CDR3 reads CASSQDGMNVVGRRRTQYF. CDR3 DNA sequence: TGTGCCAGCAGCCAAGACGGGATGAATGTGGTGGGGCGCCGGAGGACCCAGTACTTC.

This clonotype was seen at least ten times. The rearrangement uses TRBV7-2 and TRBJ1-1, with a possible D match to TRBD1 (5 bases). V was trimmed by 5 bases and J by 4 bases, leaving 11 bases between them. The CDR3 contains 13 residues. Germline CDR1 and CDR2: SGHTA and FQGNSA. This CDR3 is CASSLWRGTEAFF. CDR3 nucleotide sequence: TGTGCCAGCAGCCTATGGAGGGGCACTGAAGCTTTCTTT. Based on the CDR3 plus reference TRBV7-2 and TRBJ1-1, the full variable domain is GAGVSQSPSNKVTEKGKDVELRCDPISGHTALYWYRQSLGQGLEFLIYFQGNSAPDKSGLPSDRFSAERTGGSVSTLTIQRTQQEDSAVYLCASSLWRGTEAFFGQGTRLTVV.

In its sample, this clonotype was seen many times. The V gene is TRBV2, the J gene TRBJ1-6; D perhaps matches TRBD1 (5 bases). V gave up 6 bases and J gave up 3 bases, with 15 bases separating them. The germline V gene has CDR1 SNHLY and CDR2 FYNNEI. CDR3 length: 16 amino acids. The CDR3 sequence: CASRPSSGRYNSPLHF. Written as DNA, the CDR3 is TGTGCCAGCAGACCCTCCTCAGGGCGCTATAATTCACCCCTCCACTTT.

This clonotype has just a few counts. The V call is TRBV30, the J call TRBJ2-7; the D gene is possibly TRBD2 (6 bases). Germline loops: CDR1 GTSNPN, CDR2 SVGIG (reference sequence). With 2 bases removed from V and 10 bases from J, the gap between germline ends came to 12 bases. The CDR3 spans 11 residues. The CDR3 spells CAWSRESEQYF. CDR3 bases: TGTGCCTGGAGTCGGGAGTCTGAACAGTACTTC.

The chain is built from TRBV12-3 or TRBV12-4 and TRBJ1-1, with a tentative D call TRBD1 (5 bases). CDR3 length: 16 amino acids. V dropped 6 bases and J dropped 2 bases, with 19 bases sitting between them. The DNA for the CDR3 is TGTGCCAGCAGCCCTCTAAACGGAGGGGTAAACACTGAAGCTTTCTTT. Protein sequence: CASSPLNGGVNTEAFF.

This clonotype was seen a few times. This chain connects TRBV6-2 or TRBV6-3 to TRBJ1-2, with a weak D call TRBD1 (5 bases). V lost 7 bases to trimming and J lost 3 bases, with 9 bases between them. The germline V gene encodes CDR1 MNHEY and CDR2 SVGEGT. This CDR3 region has 12 residues. CDR3 DNA: TGTGCCAGCAACCAGGGATACTATGGCTACACCTTC. The encoded protein is CASNQGYYGYTF.

This clonotype was detected ten times or more. V gene TRBV25-1 combines with J gene TRBJ2-5; 7 nucleotides align to TRBD1. V lost 4 bases to trimming and J lost 5 bases; unmatched junction nucleotides: 7. CDR3 length equals 14 residues. Germline V lookup: CDR1 MGHDK, CDR2 SYGVNS. In DNA form, the CDR3 reads TGTGCCAGCAGTGCAGGGACAGATCGGGAGACCCAGTACTTC. Its protein product is CASSAGTDRETQYF.

This clonotype has a handful of counts. The chain links TRBV20-1 to TRBJ2-3; 9 positions match TRBD2. Germline V gene data show CDR1 as DFQATT and CDR2 as SNEGSKA (reference sequence). The CDR3 spans 16 residues. With 3 bases clipped from V and 0 bases from J, the junction kept 7 bases outside the gene matches. This CDR3 is CSASPLAGRSTDTQYF. The CDR3, as DNA: TGCAGTGCTAGTCCCCTAGCGGGACGTAGCACAGATACGCAGTATTTT.

This clonotype was counted at least ten times. The chain uses TRBV5-1 and TRBJ2-2, with D possibly TRBD1 on 5 matching bases. Germline assignment: CDR1 SGHRS and CDR2 YFSETQ. The CDR3 has 15 amino acids. Deletions cut 1 base from V and 0 bases from J, with 7 bases between. DNA of the CDR3: TGCGCCAGCAGCTTGCAGGGTCCGAACACCGGGGAGCTGTTTTTT. Its translation is CASSLQGPNTGELFF.

This clonotype came up many times. The CDR3 protein is CASSSGLAGGNEQFF. Written as DNA, the CDR3 is TGTGCCAGCAGCTCCGGACTAGCGGGGGGTAATGAGCAGTTCTTC. This chain uses TRBV7-2 with TRBJ2-1, with 14 bases aligning to TRBD2. The CDR3 spans 15 residues. The V gene end was trimmed by 4 bases and the J gene end by 7 bases; junction bases not matched to a gene: 3. CDR1 and CDR2 from the germline V gene are SGHTA and FQGNSA.

This clonotype was observed at least ten times. The chain links TRBV12-3 or TRBV12-4 to TRBJ2-1; D might be TRBD2 (5 bases). CDR3 length: 12 amino acids. Trimming stripped 10 bases from V and 4 bases from J, with 11 bases between. This CDR3 reads CATGLGYNEQFF. The DNA for the CDR3 is TGTGCCACTGGACTGGGATACAATGAGCAGTTCTTC.

This clonotype was counted ten times or more. This rearrangement joins TRBV12-3 or TRBV12-4 to TRBJ1-5, with 10 bases aligning to TRBD1. The CDR3 is 17 amino acids. V was clipped by 2 bases and J by 2 bases; unmatched bases: 6. The CDR3 coding sequence is TGTGCCAGCAGTTTAATTGGACAGGGGGGGGGCAATCAGCCCCAGCATTTT. Translated, it gives CASSLIGQGGGNQPQHF.

The sample holds many counts of this clonotype. The rearrangement links TRBV20-1 to TRBJ2-7; D is tentatively TRBD1 or TRBD2 (6 bases each). The germline V gene encodes CDR1 DFQATT and CDR2 SNEGSKA (reference sequence). Between the trimmed V and J ends, which lost 3 bases and 2 bases, there was a span of 17 bases. CDR3 size: 15 residues. This CDR3 reads CSASEIGGQAYEQYF. CDR3 DNA sequence: TGCAGTGCTAGTGAAATAGGGGGGCAAGCCTACGAGCAGTACTTC.

This clonotype was seen more than once but under ten times. At one of its ends the junction is not consistent with the germline gene, which may arise from a read error. The rearrangement uses TRBV20-1 and TRBJ1-6; D is ambiguous. The CDR3 totals 16 residues. Germline V lookup: CDR1 DFQATT, CDR2 SNEGSKA (reference sequence). This CDR3 reads CCARDLRQLYNSPLHF. CDR3 DNA: TGCTGTGCTAGAGATCTTAGGCAGCTTTATAATTCACCCCTCCACTTT.

This clonotype was seen ten or more times. CDR3 bases: TGTGCCAGTAACCCCAGGGGAGGGCTTCAGCCCCAGCATTTT. Translated, it gives CASNPRGGLQPQHF. V is TRBV19 and J is TRBJ1-5; D is perhaps TRBD1 (6 bases). This CDR3 region has 14 residues. The germline V gene has CDR1 LNHDA and CDR2 SQIVND (reference sequence). Trimming removed 7 bases from V and 6 bases from J, with 16 bases in between.

In this sample, this clonotype turned up many times. An end of the junction does not agree with germline; a read error may underlie this. The chain recombines TRBV20-1 with TRBJ2-6; possibly TRBD2 for D (5 bases). Germline loops: CDR1 DFQATT, CDR2 SNEGSKA (reference sequence). CDR3 length equals 13 residues. CDR3 region: CSARAVGANVLTF. Here the CDR3 DNA reads TGCAGTGCGAGAGCGGTTGGGGCCAACGTCCTGACTTTC.

In this sample, this clonotype turned up many times. The chain recombines TRBV3-1 with TRBJ1-1, with D possibly matching TRBD1 (6 bases). V was pared by 0 bases and J by 8 bases, with 13 bases between. There are 14 residues in the CDR3. Germline loops: CDR1 LGHDT, CDR2 YNNKEL (reference sequence). The CDR3 here is CASSQDLAGQEAFF. CDR3 in DNA: TGTGCCAGCAGCCAAGATTTGGCCGGACAGGAAGCTTTCTTT.

This clonotype has at least ten counts. The V call is TRBV30, the J call TRBJ2-3; weak D call: TRBD2 (5 bases). V was pared by 0 bases and J by 6 bases, with 13 bases between. This CDR3 has 14 residues. CDR1 GTSNPN and CDR2 SVGIG come from the germline V gene (reference sequence). The CDR3 DNA reads TGTGCCTGGAGTGTACGAGGGCTAGTGGATACGCAGTATTTT. As protein: CAWSVRGLVDTQYF. The full variable domain, rest sourced from reference TRBV30 and TRBJ2-3, is SQTIHQWPATLVQPVGSPLSLECTVEGTSNPNLYWYRQAAGRGLQLLFYSVGIGQISSEVPQNLSASRPQDRQFILSSKKLLLSDSGFYLCAWSVRGLVDTQYFGPGTRLTVL.